The rows below give T cell receptor beta chains drawn from one sample of a study of CD8+ T cells in alopecia areata. Only in-frame clones appear in the TCRdb table, and some are missing; sequencing was by immunoSEQ multiplex PCR. This sample has some 200,000 clones; 58% occur once, and the top ten carry more than 5.5%. The sequencing here drew on CD4+ T cells sorted from blood, taken at week 24, from a patient treated with tofacitinib. Receptors originate from a human donor with alopecia areata. Each CDR3 is given with its conserved first and last residue. Each record gives: J gene, D gene, clone size, V gene, CDR3 protein, CDR3 DNA. D genes are given only for firm matches. Not all rows give a size; the values are once, few, many and, for expanded clones, a class.

j_gene: TRBJ2-7
d_gene: TRBD2
abundance: few
v_gene: TRBV7-6
CDR3aa: CASSLGTSYYEQYF
CDR3nt: TGTGCCAGCAGCTTAGGGACTAGCTACTACGAGCAGTACTTC

j_gene: TRBJ2-5
d_gene: .
abundance: .
v_gene: TRBV5-1
CDR3aa: CASSLPGEETQYF
CDR3nt: TGCGCCAGCAGCTTGCCGGGGGAGGAGACCCAGTACTTC

j_gene: TRBJ1-5
d_gene: .
abundance: .
v_gene: TRBV30
CDR3aa: CAWTAGDNQPQHF
CDR3nt: TGTGCCTGGACGGCGGGGGACAATCAGCCCCAGCATTTT

j_gene: TRBJ1-3
d_gene: .
abundance: few
v_gene: TRBV15
CDR3aa: CATSSIAGSRSGNTIYF
CDR3nt: TGTGCCACCAGCAGCATCGCCGGGTCACGCTCTGGAAACACCATATATTTT

j_gene: TRBJ2-7
d_gene: TRBD1
abundance: once
v_gene: TRBV25-1
CDR3aa: CASAGQGGYEQYF
CDR3nt: TGTGCCAGCGCGGGACAGGGAGGCTACGAGCAGTACTTC

j_gene: TRBJ1-4
d_gene: .
abundance: .
v_gene: TRBV20-1
CDR3aa: CRSPRGEKLFF
CDR3nt: TGCAGGAGCCCAAGGGGTGAAAAACTGTTTTTT

j_gene: TRBJ2-1
d_gene: TRBD1
abundance: few
v_gene: TRBV29-1
CDR3aa: CSVDLPGQGSGEQFF
CDR3nt: TGCAGCGTGGACCTGCCGGGACAGGGCTCAGGGGAGCAGTTCTTC

j_gene: TRBJ2-1
d_gene: .
abundance: .
v_gene: TRBV9
CDR3aa: CASSVTQDAWKFF
CDR3nt: TGTGCCAGCAGCGTGACTCAGGACGCCTGGAAGTTCTTC

j_gene: TRBJ1-5
d_gene: TRBD1
abundance: .
v_gene: TRBV4-3
CDR3aa: CASSPDRGQPQHF
CDR3nt: TGCGCCAGCAGCCCGGACAGGGGACAGCCCCAGCATTTT

j_gene: TRBJ1-1
d_gene: .
abundance: .
v_gene: TRBV30
CDR3aa: CAWSVGPRSSF
CDR3nt: TGTGCCTGGAGTGTAGGGCCGAGAAGTTCTTTT

j_gene: TRBJ2-3
d_gene: .
abundance: .
v_gene: TRBV2
CDR3aa: CASGQKDTQYF
CDR3nt: TGTGCCAGCGGGCAGAAAGATACGCAGTATTTT

j_gene: TRBJ2-7
d_gene: .
abundance: few
v_gene: TRBV2
CDR3aa: CASSGGSYEQYF
CDR3nt: TGTGCCAGCTCCGGGGGTTCCTACGAGCAGTACTTC

j_gene: TRBJ2-7
d_gene: .
abundance: .
v_gene: TRBV29-1
CDR3aa: CSVEVTATAEQYF
CDR3nt: TGCAGCGTTGAGGTGACAGCCACCGCCGAGCAGTACTTC

j_gene: TRBJ1-5
d_gene: .
abundance: .
v_gene: TRBV30
CDR3aa: CAWSDGNQPQHF
CDR3nt: TGTGCCTGGAGTGACGGAAATCAGCCCCAGCATTTT

j_gene: TRBJ2-2
d_gene: TRBD2
abundance: once
v_gene: TRBV11-2
CDR3aa: CASSVLTSGITGELFF
CDR3nt: TGTGCCAGCAGCGTACTCACTAGCGGGATTACCGGGGAGCTGTTTTTT

j_gene: TRBJ1-4
d_gene: .
abundance: .
v_gene: TRBV5-1
CDR3aa: CASSPGQLGEKLFF
CDR3nt: TGCGCCAGCAGCCCAGGACAGCTTGGTGAAAAACTGTTTTTT

j_gene: TRBJ1-1
d_gene: .
abundance: .
v_gene: TRBV4-2
CDR3aa: CASSQWSGNTEAFF
CDR3nt: TGTGCCAGCAGCCAATGGTCAGGGAACACTGAAGCTTTCTTT